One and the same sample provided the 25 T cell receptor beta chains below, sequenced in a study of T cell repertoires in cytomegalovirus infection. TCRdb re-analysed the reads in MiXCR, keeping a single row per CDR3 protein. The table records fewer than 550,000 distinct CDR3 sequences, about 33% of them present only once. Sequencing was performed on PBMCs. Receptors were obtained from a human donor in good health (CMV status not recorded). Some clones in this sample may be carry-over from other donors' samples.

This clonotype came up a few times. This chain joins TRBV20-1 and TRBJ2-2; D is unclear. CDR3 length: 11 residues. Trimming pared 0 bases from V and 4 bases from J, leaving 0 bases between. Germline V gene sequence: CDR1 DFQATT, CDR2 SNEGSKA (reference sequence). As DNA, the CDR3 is TGCAGTGCTAGAGACACCGGGGAGCTGTTTTTT. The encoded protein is CSARDTGELFF.

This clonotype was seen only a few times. This chain's CDR3 is CSASLRNTEAFF. CDR3 bases: TGCAGTGCTAGTTTGCGTAACACTGAAGCTTTCTTT. The V call is TRBV20-1, the J call TRBJ1-1; D is unresolved. With 3 bases removed from V and 2 bases from J, the gap between germline ends came to 7 bases. The CDR3 has 12 residues. CDR1 is DFQATT, CDR2 SNEGSKA, per germline (reference sequence).

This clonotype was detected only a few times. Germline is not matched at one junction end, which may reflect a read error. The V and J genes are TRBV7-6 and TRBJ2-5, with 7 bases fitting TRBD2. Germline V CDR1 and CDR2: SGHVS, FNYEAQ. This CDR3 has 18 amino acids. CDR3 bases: TGTGCTAGCAGCGACCCCGCTTCGGGACTAACAGGCGCGAGGACCCAGTACTTC. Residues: CASSDPASGLTGARTQYF. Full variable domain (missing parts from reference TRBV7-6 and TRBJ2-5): GAGVSQSPRYKVTKRGQDVALRCDPISGHVSLYWYRQALGQGPEFLTYFNYEAQQDKSGLPNDRFSAERPEGSISTLTIQRTEQRDSAMYRCASSDPASGLTGARTQYFGPGTRLLVL.

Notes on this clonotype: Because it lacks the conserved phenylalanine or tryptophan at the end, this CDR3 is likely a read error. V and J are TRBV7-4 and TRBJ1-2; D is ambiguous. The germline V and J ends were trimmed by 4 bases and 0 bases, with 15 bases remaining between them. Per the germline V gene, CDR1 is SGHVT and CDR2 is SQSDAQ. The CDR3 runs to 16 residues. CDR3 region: CASSSGGTEPNYGYTC. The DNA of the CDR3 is TGTGCCAGCAGCTCGGGCGGTACAGAGCCTAACTATGGCTACACCTGC.

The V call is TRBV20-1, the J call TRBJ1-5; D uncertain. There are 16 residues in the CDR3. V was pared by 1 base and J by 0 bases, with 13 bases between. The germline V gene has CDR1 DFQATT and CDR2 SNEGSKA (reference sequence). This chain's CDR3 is CSARVPMPISNQPQHF. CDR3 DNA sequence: TGCAGTGCTAGAGTACCGATGCCCATTAGCAATCAGCCCCAGCATTTT.

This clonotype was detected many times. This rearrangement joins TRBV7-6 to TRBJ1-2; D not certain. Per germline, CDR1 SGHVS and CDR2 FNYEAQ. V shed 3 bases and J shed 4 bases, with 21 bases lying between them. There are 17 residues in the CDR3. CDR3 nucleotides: TGTGCCAGCAGCTTTTCTACAGCCCAGTCGAGCTCCTATGGCTACACCTTC. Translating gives CASSFSTAQSSSYGYTF.

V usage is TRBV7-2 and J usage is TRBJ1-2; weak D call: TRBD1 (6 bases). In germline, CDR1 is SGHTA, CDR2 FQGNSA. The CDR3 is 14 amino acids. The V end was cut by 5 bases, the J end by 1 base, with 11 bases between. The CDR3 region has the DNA TGTGCCAGCAGCGTTAGGACAGATAACTATGGCTACACCTTC. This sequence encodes CASSVRTDNYGYTF.

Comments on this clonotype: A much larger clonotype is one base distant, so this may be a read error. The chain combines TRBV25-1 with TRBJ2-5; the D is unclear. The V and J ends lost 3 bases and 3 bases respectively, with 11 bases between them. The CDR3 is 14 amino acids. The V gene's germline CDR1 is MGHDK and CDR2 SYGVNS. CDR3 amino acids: CASSEDAKEETQYF. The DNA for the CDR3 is TGTGCCAGCAGTGAGGACGCGAAGGAAGAGACCCAGTACTTC.

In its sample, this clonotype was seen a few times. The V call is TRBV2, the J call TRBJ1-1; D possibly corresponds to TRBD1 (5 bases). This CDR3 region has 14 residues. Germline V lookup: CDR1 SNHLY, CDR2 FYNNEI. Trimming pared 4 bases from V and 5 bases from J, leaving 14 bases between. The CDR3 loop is CASSASGSWTEAFF. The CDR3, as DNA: TGTGCCAGCAGTGCCTCAGGGAGTTGGACTGAAGCTTTCTTT.

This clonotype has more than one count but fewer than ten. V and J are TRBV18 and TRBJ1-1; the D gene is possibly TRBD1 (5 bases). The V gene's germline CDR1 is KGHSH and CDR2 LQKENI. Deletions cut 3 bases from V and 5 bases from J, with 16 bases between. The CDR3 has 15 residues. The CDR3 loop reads CASSPRWGEGTEAFF. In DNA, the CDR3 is TGTGCCAGCTCACCCCGGTGGGGGGAAGGGACTGAAGCTTTCTTT.

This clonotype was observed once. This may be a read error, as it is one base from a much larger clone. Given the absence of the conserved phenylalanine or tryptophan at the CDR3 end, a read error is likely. The CDR3 reads CASSSHRDRGQDTQYL. In nucleotides, the CDR3 is TGTGCCAGCAGTTCCCACCGGGACAGGGGGCAAGATACGCAGTATTTG. The chain links TRBV12-3 or TRBV12-4 to TRBJ2-3; 12 bases are a match to TRBD1. J gave up 5 bases and V 4 bases, and 7 bases lay outside the gene matches. The CDR3 has 16 amino acids.

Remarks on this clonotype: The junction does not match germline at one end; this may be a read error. In DNA, the CDR3 is TGTGCCAGCAACCCACAGGGGGTAGGCAATCTGCCCCAGCATTTT. This sequence encodes CASNPQGVGNLPQHF. The chain joins TRBV6-6 to TRBJ1-5, with 8 bases that match TRBD1. Germline V lookup: CDR1 MNHNY, CDR2 SVGAGI (reference sequence). This CDR3 is 15 amino acids long.

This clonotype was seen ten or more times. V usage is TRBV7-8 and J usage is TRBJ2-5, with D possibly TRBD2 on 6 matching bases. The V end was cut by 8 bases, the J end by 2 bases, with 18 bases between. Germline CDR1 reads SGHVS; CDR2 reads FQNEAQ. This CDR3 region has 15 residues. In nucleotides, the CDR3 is TGTGCCAGCGGGCCGAAGGGACTGACACAAGAGACCCAGTACTTC. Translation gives CASGPKGLTQETQYF.

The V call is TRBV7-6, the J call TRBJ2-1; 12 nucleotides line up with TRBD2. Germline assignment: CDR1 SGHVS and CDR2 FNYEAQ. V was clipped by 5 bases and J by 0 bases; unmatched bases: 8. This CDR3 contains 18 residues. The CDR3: CASSALAGGMSSYNEQFF. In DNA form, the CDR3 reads TGTGCCAGCAGCGCTCTAGCGGGGGGGATGAGCTCCTACAATGAGCAGTTCTTC.

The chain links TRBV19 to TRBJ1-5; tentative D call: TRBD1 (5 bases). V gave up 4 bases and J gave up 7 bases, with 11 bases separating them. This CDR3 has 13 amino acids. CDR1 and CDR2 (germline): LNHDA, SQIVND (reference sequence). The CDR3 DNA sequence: TGTGCCAGTAGTACCCTCCGGGACCAGCCCCAGCATTTT. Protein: CASSTLRDQPQHF.

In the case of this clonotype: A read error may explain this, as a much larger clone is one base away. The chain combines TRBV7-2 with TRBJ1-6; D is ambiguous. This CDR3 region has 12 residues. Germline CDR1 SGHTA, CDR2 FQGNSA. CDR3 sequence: CASSLHASHLHF. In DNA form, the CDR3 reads TGTGCCAGCAGCTTACACGCTTCACACCTCCACTTT.

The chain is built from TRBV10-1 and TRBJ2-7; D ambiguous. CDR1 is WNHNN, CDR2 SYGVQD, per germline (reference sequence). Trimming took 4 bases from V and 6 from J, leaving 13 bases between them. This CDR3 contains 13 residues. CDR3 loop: CASSVGPEREQYF. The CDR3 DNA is TGCGCCAGCAGTGTAGGGCCCGAACGCGAGCAGTACTTC.

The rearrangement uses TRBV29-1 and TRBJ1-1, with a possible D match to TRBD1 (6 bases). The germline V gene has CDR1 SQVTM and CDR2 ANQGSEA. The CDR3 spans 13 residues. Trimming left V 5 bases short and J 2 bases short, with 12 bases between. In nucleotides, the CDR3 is TGCAGCGTTAGGACAGACCTTAACACTGAAGCTTTCTTT. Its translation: CSVRTDLNTEAFF. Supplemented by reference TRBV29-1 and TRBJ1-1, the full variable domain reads SAVISQKPSRDICQRGTSLTIQCQVDSQVTMMFWYRQQPGQSLTLIATANQGSEATYESGFVIDKFPISRPNLTFSTLTVSNMSPEDSSIYLCSVRTDLNTEAFFGQGTRLTVV.

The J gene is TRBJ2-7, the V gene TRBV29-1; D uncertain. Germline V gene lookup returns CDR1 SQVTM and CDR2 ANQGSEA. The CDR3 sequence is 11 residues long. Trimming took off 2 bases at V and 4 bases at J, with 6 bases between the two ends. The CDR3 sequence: CSVEKDYEQYF. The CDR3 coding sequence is TGCAGCGTTGAAAAGGATTACGAGCAGTACTTC.

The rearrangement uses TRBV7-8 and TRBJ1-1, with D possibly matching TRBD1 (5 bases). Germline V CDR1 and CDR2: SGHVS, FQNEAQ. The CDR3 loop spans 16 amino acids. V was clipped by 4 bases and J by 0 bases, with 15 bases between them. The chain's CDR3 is CASSSSFDSMNTEAFF. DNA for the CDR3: TGTGCCAGCAGCTCCTCCTTTGACAGCATGAACACTGAAGCTTTCTTT.

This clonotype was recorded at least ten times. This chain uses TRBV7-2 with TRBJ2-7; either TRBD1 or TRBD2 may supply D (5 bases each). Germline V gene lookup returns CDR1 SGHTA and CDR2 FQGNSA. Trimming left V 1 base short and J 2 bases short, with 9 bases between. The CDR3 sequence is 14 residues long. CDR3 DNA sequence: TGTGCCAGCAGCTTAGATCCGGGGCCCTACGAGCAGTACTTC. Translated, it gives CASSLDPGPYEQYF.

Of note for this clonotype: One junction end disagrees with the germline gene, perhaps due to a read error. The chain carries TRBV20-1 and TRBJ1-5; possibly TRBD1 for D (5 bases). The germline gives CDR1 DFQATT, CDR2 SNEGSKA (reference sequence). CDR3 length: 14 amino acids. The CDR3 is CIARRDLRNQPQHF. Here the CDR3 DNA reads TGCATTGCTAGACGGGACCTACGCAATCAGCCCCAGCATTTT.

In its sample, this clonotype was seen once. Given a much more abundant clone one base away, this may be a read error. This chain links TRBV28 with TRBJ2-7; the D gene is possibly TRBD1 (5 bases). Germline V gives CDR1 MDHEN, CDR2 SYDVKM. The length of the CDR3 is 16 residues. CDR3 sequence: CASSSPGATQTYEQSF. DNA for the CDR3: TGTGCCAGCAGTTCACCTGGGGCTACCCAGACCTACGAGCAGTCCTTC. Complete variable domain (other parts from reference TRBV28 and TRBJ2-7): DVKVTQSSRYLVKRTGEKVFLECVQDMDHENMFWYRQDPGLGLRLIYFSYDVKMKEKGDIPEGYSVSREKKERFSLILESASTNQTSMYLCASSSPGATQTYEQSFGPGTRLTVT.

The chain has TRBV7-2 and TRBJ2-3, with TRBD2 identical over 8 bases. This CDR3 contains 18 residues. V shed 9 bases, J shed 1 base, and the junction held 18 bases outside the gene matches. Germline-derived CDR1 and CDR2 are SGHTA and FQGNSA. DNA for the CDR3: TGTGCCAGAGGCTCGCCGGGGGGGGCAACAAGAGGCACAGATACGCAGTATTTT. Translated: CARGSPGGATRGTDTQYF.

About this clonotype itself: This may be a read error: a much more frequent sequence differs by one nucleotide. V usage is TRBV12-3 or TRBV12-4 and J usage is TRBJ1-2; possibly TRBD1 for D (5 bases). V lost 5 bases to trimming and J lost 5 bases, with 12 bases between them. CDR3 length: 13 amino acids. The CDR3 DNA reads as TGTGCCAGCAGTCCCGACAGTAAATATGGCTACACCTTC. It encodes CASSPDSKYGYTF.